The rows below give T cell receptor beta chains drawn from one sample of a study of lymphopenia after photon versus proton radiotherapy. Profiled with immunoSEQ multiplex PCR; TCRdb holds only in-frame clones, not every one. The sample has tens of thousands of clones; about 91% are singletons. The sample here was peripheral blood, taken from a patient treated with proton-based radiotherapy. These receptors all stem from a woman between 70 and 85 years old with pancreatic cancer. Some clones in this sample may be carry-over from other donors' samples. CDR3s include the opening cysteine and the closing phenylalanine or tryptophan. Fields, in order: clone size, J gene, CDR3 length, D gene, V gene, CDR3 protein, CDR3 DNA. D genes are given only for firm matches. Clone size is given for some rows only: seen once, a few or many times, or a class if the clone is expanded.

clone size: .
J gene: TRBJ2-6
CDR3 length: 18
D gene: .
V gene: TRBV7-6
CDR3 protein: CASSLKRTDLSGANVLTF
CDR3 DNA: TGTGCCAGCAGCTTAAAGAGGACGGATCTCTCTGGGGCCAACGTCCTGACTTTC

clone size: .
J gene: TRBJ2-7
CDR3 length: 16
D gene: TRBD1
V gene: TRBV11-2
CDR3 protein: CASSLGAGQGTYEQYF
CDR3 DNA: TGTGCCAGCAGCTTAGGCGCGGGACAGGGGACATACGAGCAGTACTTC

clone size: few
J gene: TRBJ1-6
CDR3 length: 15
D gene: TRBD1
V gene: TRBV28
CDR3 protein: CASSPGTGSASPLHF
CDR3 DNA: TGTGCCAGCAGCCCCGGGACAGGGTCTGCTTCACCCCTCCACTTT

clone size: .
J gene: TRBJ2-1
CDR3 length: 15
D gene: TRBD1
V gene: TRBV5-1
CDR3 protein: CASSLVGQGVNEQFF
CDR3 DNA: TGCGCCAGCAGCTTGGTAGGACAGGGGGTAAATGAGCAGTTCTTC

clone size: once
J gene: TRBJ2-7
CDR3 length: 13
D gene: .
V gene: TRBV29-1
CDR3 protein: CSVPGTDTYEQYF
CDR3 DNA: TGCAGCGTTCCCGGGACGGATACCTACGAGCAGTACTTC

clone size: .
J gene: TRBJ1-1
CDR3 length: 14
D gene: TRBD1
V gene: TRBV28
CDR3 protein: CASSNTGDHTEAFF
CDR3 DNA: TGTGCCAGCAGCAACACAGGGGACCACACTGAAGCTTTCTTT

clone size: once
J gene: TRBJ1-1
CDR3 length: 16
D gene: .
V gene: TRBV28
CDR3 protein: CASSLFSGGGSTEAFF
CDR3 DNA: TGTGCCAGCAGTTTATTCTCAGGTGGGGGTAGCACTGAAGCTTTCTTT

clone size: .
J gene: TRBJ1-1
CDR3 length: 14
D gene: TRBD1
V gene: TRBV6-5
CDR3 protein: CASSASGTGVGAFF
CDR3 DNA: TGTGCCAGCAGCGCCTCCGGGACAGGGGTCGGAGCTTTCTTT

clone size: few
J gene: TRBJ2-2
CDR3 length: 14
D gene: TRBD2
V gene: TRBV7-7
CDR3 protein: CASSASGNTGELFF
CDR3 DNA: TGTGCTAGCAGCGCTAGCGGGAACACCGGGGAGCTGTTTTTT

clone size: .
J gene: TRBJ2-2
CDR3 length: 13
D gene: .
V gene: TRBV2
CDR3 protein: CASNGYSTGELFF
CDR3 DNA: TGTGCCAGCAACGGTTACTCCACCGGGGAGCTGTTTTTT

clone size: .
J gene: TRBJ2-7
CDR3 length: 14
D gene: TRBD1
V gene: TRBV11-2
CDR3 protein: CASSPGQGSYEQYF
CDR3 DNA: TGTGCCAGCAGCCCGGGACAGGGGTCCTACGAGCAGTACTTC

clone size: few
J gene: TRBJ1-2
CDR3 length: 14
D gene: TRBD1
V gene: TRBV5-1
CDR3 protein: CASSLGDRDYGYTF
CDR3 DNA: TGCGCCAGCAGCCTAGGGGACAGGGACTATGGCTACACCTTC

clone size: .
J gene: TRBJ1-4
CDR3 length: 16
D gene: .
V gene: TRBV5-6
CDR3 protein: CASSPGLMRTNEKLFF
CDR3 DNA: TGTGCCAGCAGCCCGGGACTCATGAGAACTAATGAAAAACTGTTTTTT

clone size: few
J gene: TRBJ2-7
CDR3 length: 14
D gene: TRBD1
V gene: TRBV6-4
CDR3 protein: CASTVPPRGSEQYF
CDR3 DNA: TGTGCCAGCACTGTCCCTCCCAGGGGGTCCGAGCAGTACTTC

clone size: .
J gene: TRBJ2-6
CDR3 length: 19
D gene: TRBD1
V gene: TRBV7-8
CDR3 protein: CASSQPWVQGAGGANVLTF
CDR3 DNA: TGTGCCAGCAGCCAACCCTGGGTACAGGGGGCTGGTGGGGCCAACGTCCTGACTTTC

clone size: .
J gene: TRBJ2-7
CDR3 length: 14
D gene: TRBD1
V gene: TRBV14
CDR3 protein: CASRGQGRNYEQYF
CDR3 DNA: TGTGCCAGCAGGGGACAGGGGAGAAACTACGAGCAGTACTTC

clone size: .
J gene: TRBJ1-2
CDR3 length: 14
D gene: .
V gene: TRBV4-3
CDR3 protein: CASSQDLGGYGYTF
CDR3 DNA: TGCGCCAGCAGCCAAGATCTGGGTGGCTATGGCTACACCTTC

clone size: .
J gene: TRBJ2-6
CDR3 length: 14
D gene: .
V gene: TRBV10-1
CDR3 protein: CASSPGSGANVLTF
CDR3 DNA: TGCGCCAGCAGTCCAGGGTCTGGGGCCAACGTCCTGACTTTC

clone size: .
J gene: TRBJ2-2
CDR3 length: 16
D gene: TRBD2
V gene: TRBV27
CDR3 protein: CASSPGLASQTGELFF
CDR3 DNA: TGTGCCAGCAGCCCTGGACTAGCTTCTCAGACCGGGGAGCTGTTTTTT

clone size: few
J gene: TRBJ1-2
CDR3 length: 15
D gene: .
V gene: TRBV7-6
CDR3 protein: CASSDGTRANYGYTF
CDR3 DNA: TGTGCCAGCAGCGACGGGACGCGCGCTAACTATGGCTACACCTTC

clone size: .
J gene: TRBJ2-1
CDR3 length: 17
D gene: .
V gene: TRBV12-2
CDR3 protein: CASRLRTSGRRCDEQFF
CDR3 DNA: TGTGCAAGTCGCTTACGGACTAGCGGGAGGAGGTGCGATGAGCAGTTCTTC

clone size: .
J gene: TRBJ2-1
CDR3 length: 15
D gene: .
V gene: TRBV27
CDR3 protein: CASSFRQGKINEQFF
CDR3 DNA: TGTGCCAGCAGTTTCCGTCAGGGGAAAATTAATGAGCAGTTCTTC

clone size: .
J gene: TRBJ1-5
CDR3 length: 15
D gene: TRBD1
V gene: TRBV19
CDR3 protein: CASSIGGQGFQPQHF
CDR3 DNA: TGTGCCAGTAGTATAGGGGGACAGGGGTTTCAGCCCCAGCATTTT

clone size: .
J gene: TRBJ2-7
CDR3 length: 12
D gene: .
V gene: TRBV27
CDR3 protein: CASSLMGGEQYF
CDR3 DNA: TGTGCCAGCAGTTTAATGGGGGGCGAGCAGTACTTC

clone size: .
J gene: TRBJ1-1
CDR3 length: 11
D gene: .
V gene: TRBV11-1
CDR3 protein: CASSLFGGAFF
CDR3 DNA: TGTGCCAGCAGCTTATTCGGAGGAGCTTTCTTT

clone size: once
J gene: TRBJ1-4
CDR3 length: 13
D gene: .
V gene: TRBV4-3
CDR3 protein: CASSAIHGEKLFF
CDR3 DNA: TGCGCCAGCAGCGCTATTCACGGTGAAAAACTGTTTTTT

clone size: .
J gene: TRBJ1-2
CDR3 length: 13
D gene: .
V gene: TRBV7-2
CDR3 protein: CASSTTGTVGYTF
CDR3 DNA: TGTGCCAGCAGCACAACCGGGACGGTCGGCTACACCTTC

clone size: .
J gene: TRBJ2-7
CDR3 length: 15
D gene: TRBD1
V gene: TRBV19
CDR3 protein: CASSIGGTGTYEQYF
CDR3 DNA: TGTGCCAGTAGTATAGGTGGGACAGGGACCTACGAGCAGTACTTC

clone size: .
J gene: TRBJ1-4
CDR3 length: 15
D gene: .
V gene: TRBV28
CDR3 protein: CASSFVGATNEKLFF
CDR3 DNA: TGTGCCAGCAGTTTCGTCGGAGCAACTAATGAAAAACTGTTTTTT

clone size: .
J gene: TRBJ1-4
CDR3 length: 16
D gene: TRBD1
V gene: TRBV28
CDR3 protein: CASSSIQGATNEKLFF
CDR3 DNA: TGTGCCAGCAGTTCAATACAGGGGGCGACAAATGAAAAACTGTTTTTT

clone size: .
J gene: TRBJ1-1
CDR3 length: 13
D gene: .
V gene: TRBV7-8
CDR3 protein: CASSPTGRVEAFF
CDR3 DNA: TGTGCCAGCAGCCCCACGGGCCGGGTTGAAGCTTTCTTT

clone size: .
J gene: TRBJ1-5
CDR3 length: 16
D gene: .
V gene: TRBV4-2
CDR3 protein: CASSQDWEGGFWPQHF
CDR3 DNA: TGTGCCAGCAGCCAAGATTGGGAAGGGGGATTTTGGCCCCAGCATTTT

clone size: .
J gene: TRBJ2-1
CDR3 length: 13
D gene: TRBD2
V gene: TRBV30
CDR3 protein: CAWQRDSYNEQFF
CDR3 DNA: TGTGCCTGGCAGCGGGACTCCTACAATGAGCAGTTCTTC

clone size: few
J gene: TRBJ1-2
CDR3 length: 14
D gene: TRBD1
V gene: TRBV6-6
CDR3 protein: CASSTGATNYGYTF
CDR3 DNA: TGTGCCAGCAGTACAGGGGCGACTAACTATGGCTACACCTTC

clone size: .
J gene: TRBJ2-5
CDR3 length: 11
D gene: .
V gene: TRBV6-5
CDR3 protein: CASSLRETQYF
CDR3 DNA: TGTGCCAGCAGCCTCCGGGAGACCCAGTACTTC

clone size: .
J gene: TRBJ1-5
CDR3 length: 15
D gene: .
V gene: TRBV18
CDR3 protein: CASSPPGGGNQPQHF
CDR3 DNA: TGTGCCAGCTCACCACCGGGGGGCGGGAATCAGCCCCAGCATTTT

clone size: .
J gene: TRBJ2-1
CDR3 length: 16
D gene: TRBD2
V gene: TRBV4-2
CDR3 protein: CASSQEGLAGVHEQFF
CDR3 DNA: TGTGCCAGCAGCCAAGAAGGATTAGCGGGAGTACATGAGCAGTTCTTC

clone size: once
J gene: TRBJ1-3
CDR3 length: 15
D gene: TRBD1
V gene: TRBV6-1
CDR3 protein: CASLSTGERGNTIYF
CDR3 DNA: TGTGCCAGCCTCTCGACAGGGGAAAGGGGGAACACCATATATTTT

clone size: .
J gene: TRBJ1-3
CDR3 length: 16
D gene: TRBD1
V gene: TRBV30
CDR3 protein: CAWRTLQGLVGNTIYF
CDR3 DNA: TGTGCCTGGAGAACCTTACAGGGGTTGGTTGGAAACACCATATATTTT

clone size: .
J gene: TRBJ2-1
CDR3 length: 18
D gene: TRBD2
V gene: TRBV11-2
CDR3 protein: CASSLGLAGGPVDNEQFF
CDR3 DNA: TGTGCCAGCAGCTTAGGGCTAGCGGGAGGGCCGGTCGACAATGAGCAGTTCTTC

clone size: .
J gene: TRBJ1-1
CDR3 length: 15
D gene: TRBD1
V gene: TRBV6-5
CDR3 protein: CASSLRQGLNTEAFF
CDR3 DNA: TGTGCCAGCAGTCTAAGACAGGGTCTGAACACTGAAGCTTTCTTT

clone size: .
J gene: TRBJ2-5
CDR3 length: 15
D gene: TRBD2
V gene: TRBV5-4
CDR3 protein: CASSLSGSGGETQYF
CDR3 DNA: TGTGCCAGCAGCTTGAGCGGGAGCGGGGGGGAGACCCAGTACTTC

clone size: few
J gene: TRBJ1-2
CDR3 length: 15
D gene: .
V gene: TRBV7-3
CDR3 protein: CASSQDSLSNYGYTF
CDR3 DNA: TGTGCCAGCAGCCAGGACAGCCTCTCTAACTATGGCTACACCTTC

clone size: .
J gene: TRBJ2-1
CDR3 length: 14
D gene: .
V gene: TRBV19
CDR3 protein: CASSAREKNTEQFF
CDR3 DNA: TGTGCCAGTAGTGCAAGGGAGAAGAATACTGAGCAGTTCTTC

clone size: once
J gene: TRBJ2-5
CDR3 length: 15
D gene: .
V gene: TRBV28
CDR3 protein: CASSRPGTLQETQYF
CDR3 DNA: TGTGCCAGCAGCCGACCCGGGACATTACAAGAGACCCAGTACTTC

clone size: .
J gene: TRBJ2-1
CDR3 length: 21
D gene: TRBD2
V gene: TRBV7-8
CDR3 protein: CASSLQGRLAGEAGIYNEQFF
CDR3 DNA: TGTGCCAGCAGCTTACAGGGCCGGCTCGCGGGAGAGGCGGGGATCTACAATGAGCAGTTCTTC

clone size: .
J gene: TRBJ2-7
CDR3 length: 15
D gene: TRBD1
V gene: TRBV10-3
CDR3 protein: CAISESAGQGYEQYF
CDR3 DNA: TGTGCCATCAGTGAGTCTGCAGGACAGGGTTACGAGCAGTACTTC

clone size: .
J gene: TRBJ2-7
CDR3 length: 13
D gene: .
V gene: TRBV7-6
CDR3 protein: CASPVKAADEQYF
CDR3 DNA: TGTGCCAGCCCCGTCAAGGCGGCCGACGAGCAGTACTTC

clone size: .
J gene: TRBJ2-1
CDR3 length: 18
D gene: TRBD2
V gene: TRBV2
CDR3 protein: CASGGDREGRPGDNEQFF
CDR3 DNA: TGTGCCAGCGGGGGAGATCGGGAGGGCCGTCCGGGGGACAATGAGCAGTTCTTC

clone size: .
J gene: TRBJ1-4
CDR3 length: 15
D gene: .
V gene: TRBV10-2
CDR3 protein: CASSDRSAGNEKLFF
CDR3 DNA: TGCGCCAGCAGTGATCGGTCAGCCGGCAATGAAAAACTGTTTTTT

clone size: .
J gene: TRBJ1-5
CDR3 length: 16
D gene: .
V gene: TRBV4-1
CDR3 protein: CASSQAIADRNQPQHF
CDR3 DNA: TGCGCCAGCAGCCAAGCGATTGCGGATAGAAATCAGCCCCAGCATTTT

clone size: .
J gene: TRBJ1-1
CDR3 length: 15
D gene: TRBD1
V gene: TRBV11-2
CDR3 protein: CASSVPRDRGIEAFF
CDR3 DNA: TGTGCCAGCAGCGTTCCCCGGGACAGGGGCATTGAAGCTTTCTTT

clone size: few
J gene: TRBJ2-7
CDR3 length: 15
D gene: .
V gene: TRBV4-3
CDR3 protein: CASSQEQDSSYEQYF
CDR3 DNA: TGCGCCAGCAGCCAAGAACAGGACAGCTCCTACGAGCAGTACTTC

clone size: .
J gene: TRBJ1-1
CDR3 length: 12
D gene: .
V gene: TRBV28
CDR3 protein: CASRLRNTEAFF
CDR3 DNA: TGTGCCAGCAGACTCAGGAACACTGAAGCTTTCTTT

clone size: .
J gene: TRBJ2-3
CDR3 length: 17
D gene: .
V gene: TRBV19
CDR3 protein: CASSIKETAQDSDTQYF
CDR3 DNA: TGTGCCAGTAGTATAAAGGAGACGGCCCAGGATTCGGATACGCAGTATTTT

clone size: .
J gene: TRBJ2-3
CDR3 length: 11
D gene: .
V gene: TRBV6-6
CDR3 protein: CASSWQERQYF
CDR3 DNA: TGTGCCAGCAGTTGGCAAGAAAGGCAGTATTTT

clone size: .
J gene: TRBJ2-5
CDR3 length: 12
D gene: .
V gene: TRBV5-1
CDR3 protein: CASSTYQETQYF
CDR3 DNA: TGCGCCAGCAGCACGTACCAAGAGACCCAGTACTTC

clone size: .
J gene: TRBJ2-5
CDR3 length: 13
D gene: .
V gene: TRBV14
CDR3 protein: CASSQMRRETQYF
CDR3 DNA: TGTGCCAGCAGCCAAATGAGGAGAGAGACCCAGTACTTC